These 22 T cell receptor beta chains came from one sample sequenced in a study of T cell repertoires in ileal Crohn's disease. Profiling relied on immunoSEQ multiplex PCR, and the TCRdb table lists in-frame clones only, not all of them. There are 15,000 to 20,000 clones in the sample; around 78% occur only once, and approximately 10% lies in the top ten. The sample taken for sequencing was ileal tissue. All receptors come from an adult with Crohn's disease.

CDR3: CASSQEGRSGGATNEKLFF. CDR3 coding DNA: TGCGCCAGCAGCCAAGAGGGAAGGAGTGGAGGGGCAACTAATGAAAAACTGTTTTTT. The rearrangement links TRBV4-3 to TRBJ1-4; D is possibly TRBD1 (5 bases). Trimming removed 0 bases from V and 0 bases from J, with 17 bases in between. Germline-derived CDR1 and CDR2 are LGHNA and YSLEER. The CDR3 length is 19 residues.

This clone was seen only a few times. This rearrangement joins TRBV2 to TRBJ2-7, with TRBD1 matching over 9 bases. V lost 6 bases to trimming and J lost 7 bases; unmatched junction nucleotides: 1. This CDR3 contains 11 residues. Germline CDR1 reads SNHLY; CDR2 reads FYNNEI. In DNA, the CDR3 is TGTGCCAGCAGCGGACAGGGGGAGCAGTACTTC. It encodes CASSGQGEQYF.

For the CDR3, the DNA is TGCGCCAGCAGGAGACTCGGAAAGACGGACACTGAAGCTTTCTTT. It encodes CASRRLGKTDTEAFF. The chain recombines TRBV5-1 with TRBJ1-1; D is uncertain. Germline V gives CDR1 SGHRS, CDR2 YFSETQ. The V and J ends lost 5 bases and 3 bases respectively, with 17 bases between them. The CDR3 spans 15 residues.

The chain joins TRBV9 to TRBJ2-3, with a weak D call TRBD2 (5 bases). Germline loops: CDR1 SGDLS, CDR2 YYNGEE. The CDR3 runs to 13 residues. Trimming cost V 0 bases and J 10 bases, with 12 bases left between them. Written as DNA, the CDR3 is TGTGCCAGCAGCGTAGGAGAAGCGAGGGCGCAGTATTTT. Translated, it gives CASSVGEARAQYF.

This clone was seen a single time. This chain joins TRBV5-4 and TRBJ1-1; D remains unclear. This CDR3 has 15 amino acids. Per the germline V gene, CDR1 is SGHNT and CDR2 is YYREEE (reference sequence). Trimming removed 4 bases from V and 0 bases from J, with 13 bases in between. CDR3 coding DNA: TGTGCCAGCAGCCTTAGGACTGTCATGAACACTGAAGCTTTCTTT. Encoded protein: CASSLRTVMNTEAFF.

The J gene is TRBJ2-1, the V gene TRBV6-5; TRBD1 is a possible D gene (6 bases). Germline values: CDR1 MNHEY, CDR2 SVGAGI. This CDR3 contains 14 residues. The ends were cut back, 5 bases at V and 3 bases at J, with 11 bases in the middle. The CDR3 loop is CASSTGTYYNEQFF. The DNA for the CDR3 is TGTGCCAGCAGTACCGGGACATACTACAATGAGCAGTTCTTC.

J is TRBJ2-5 and V is TRBV6-5; D not resolved. Looked up from germline, CDR1 is MNHEY and CDR2 is SVGAGI. The ends were cut back, 0 bases at V and 0 bases at J, with 8 bases in the middle. The CDR3 has 15 residues. The CDR3 sequence is CASSYSIRNQETQYF. The CDR3 nucleotides are TGTGCCAGCAGTTACTCGATCAGGAACCAAGAGACCCAGTACTTC.

This rearrangement joins TRBV4-2 to TRBJ2-4; TRBD2 matches at 12 bases. CDR1 and CDR2 (germline): LGHNA, YNFKEQ. There are 17 residues in the CDR3. After removal of 5 bases from V and 7 bases from J, the junction contained 12 bases not matched to a gene. CDR3 sequence: CASSLEGSSGGGNIQYF. The CDR3 DNA reads as TGTGCCAGCAGCTTAGAAGGCTCTAGCGGGGGGGGGAACATTCAGTACTTC.

V gene TRBV7-3 combines with J gene TRBJ1-6, with D possibly matching TRBD1 (6 bases). The length of the CDR3 is 17 residues. Germline V lookup: CDR1 SGHTA, CDR2 FQGTGA. The V and J ends lost 2 bases and 3 bases respectively, with 14 bases between them. CDR3 in DNA: TGTGCCAGCAGCTTATATGGTCGACAGGACTATAATTCACCCCTCCACTTT. It encodes CASSLYGRQDYNSPLHF.

The chain is built from TRBV4-1 and TRBJ2-5; 9 bases align to TRBD1. With the DNA end fitting TRBJ2-7 better, the J assignment may be wrong. Looked up from germline, CDR1 is MGHRA and CDR2 is YSYEKL. CDR3 length: 14 residues. As DNA, the CDR3 is TGCGCCAGCAGCACTCGACAGGGGGCCTACGAGCAGTACTTC. Translation: CASSTRQGAYEQYF.

This sequence joins TRBV30 and TRBJ1-4; D is unresolved. The CDR3 contains 14 residues. The V end was cut by 0 bases, the J end by 5 bases, with 10 bases between. CDR1 GTSNPN and CDR2 SVGIG come from the germline V gene (reference sequence). The CDR3, as DNA: TGTGCCTGGAGTGTTACGCAGAAGAATGAAAAACTGTTTTTT. It is translated as CAWSVTQKNEKLFF.

This clone was counted a few times. The chain carries TRBV6-5 and TRBJ2-2; TRBD2 is a possible D gene (5 bases). The CDR3 runs to 14 residues. Deletions cut 2 bases from V and 7 bases from J, with 11 bases between. CDR1 MNHEY and CDR2 SVGAGI come from the germline V gene. The CDR3 DNA sequence: TGTGCCAGCAGTTACAATACCCGGGGCGGGGAGCTGTTTTTT. It encodes CASSYNTRGGELFF.

This chain uses TRBV7-8 with TRBJ1-1; no clear D gene. Trimming shortened V by 6 bases and J by 5 bases, and 28 bases separated the two germline ends. The CDR3 has 18 amino acids. Germline V CDR1 and CDR2: SGHVS, FQNEAQ. The DNA for the CDR3 is TGTGCCAGCAGGCCCTCGGGGAGGGATCAAACCCCGGGGACTGAAGCTTTCTTT. Residues: CASRPSGRDQTPGTEAFF.

A single count supports this clone. The chain carries TRBV30 and TRBJ1-2; 7 bases line up with TRBD1. This CDR3 is built from 14 residues. Germline V gene data show CDR1 as GTSNPN and CDR2 as SVGIG (reference sequence). The V gene end was trimmed by 0 bases and the J gene end by 5 bases; junction bases not matched to a gene: 6. CDR3 amino acids: CAWSVSGQNYGYTF. CDR3 bases: TGTGCCTGGAGTGTATCGGGACAGAATTATGGCTACACCTTC.

This chain uses TRBV2 with TRBJ2-7; D remains ambiguous. V lost 4 bases and J lost 0, with 10 bases in between. This CDR3 has 14 residues. CDR1 is SNHLY, CDR2 FYNNEI, per germline. The CDR3 nucleotides read TGTGCCAGCAGTGTAGAATGGAGCTCCTACGAGCAGTACTTC. Amino acid sequence: CASSVEWSSYEQYF.

This chain uses TRBV4-1 with TRBJ1-1, with a weak D call TRBD1 (5 bases). The V gene's germline CDR1 is MGHRA and CDR2 YSYEKL. Trimming left V 0 bases short and J 0 bases short, with 14 bases between. The CDR3 runs to 17 residues. The CDR3 region has the DNA TGCGCCAGCAGCCAAGATCGTCAACAGGTGATGAACACTGAAGCTTTCTTT. Encoded protein: CASSQDRQQVMNTEAFF.

V gene TRBV5-8 combines with J gene TRBJ2-2; no firm D call. The ends were cut back, 4 bases at V and 0 bases at J, with 13 bases in the middle. Germline V lookup: CDR1 SGHTS, CDR2 YDEGEE. The CDR3 is 16 amino acids. The CDR3 here is CASSLAHTSNTGELFF. The CDR3 bases are TGTGCCAGCAGCCTGGCCCACACCTCGAACACCGGGGAGCTGTTTTTT.

This clone was seen a single time. The rearrangement uses TRBV27 and TRBJ1-6, with 7 positions matching TRBD1. CDR3 length: 16 residues. CDR1 MNHEY and CDR2 SMNVEV come from the germline V gene (reference sequence). V shed 6 bases and J 9 bases; nucleotides not matched to a gene: 14. The CDR3 sequence: CASRPQTGVVSSPLHF. The CDR3 DNA reads TGTGCCAGCAGACCTCAAACAGGGGTTGTAAGTTCACCCCTCCACTTT.

In its sample, this clone was seen once. This sequence joins TRBV6-5 and TRBJ1-5; the D gene is possibly TRBD1 (5 bases). The CDR3 is made up of 13 amino acids. V lost 11 bases to trimming and J lost 2 bases, with 13 bases between them. Germline-derived CDR1 and CDR2 are MNHEY and SVGAGI. DNA of the CDR3: TGTGCCGCGGGACTAAGTGGCAATCAGCCCCAGCATTTT. It is translated as CAAGLSGNQPQHF.

V and J are TRBV9 and TRBJ2-3, with D unresolved. The V end was cut by 0 bases, the J end by 3 bases, with 8 bases between. Germline CDR1 SGDLS, CDR2 YYNGEE. There are 14 residues in the CDR3. This CDR3 reads CASSVVAETDTQYF. CDR3 nucleotide sequence: TGTGCCAGCAGCGTAGTGGCAGAAACAGATACGCAGTATTTT.

The chain is built from TRBV7-8 and TRBJ2-2; 7 bases align to TRBD1. The CDR3 contains 15 residues. J was trimmed by 8 bases and V by 5 bases; bases with no gene match: 11. The V gene's germline CDR1 is SGHVS and CDR2 FQNEAQ. The CDR3 loop is CASSRTDRRTGELFF. CDR3 bases: TGTGCCAGCAGCCGGACGGACAGGCGGACGGGGGAGCTGTTTTTT.

This clone was recorded once. The chain employs TRBV30 and TRBJ1-1; D gene uncertain. This CDR3 contains 12 residues. The ends were cut back, 3 bases at V and 2 bases at J, with 7 bases in the middle. The germline V gene encodes CDR1 GTSNPN and CDR2 SVGIG (reference sequence). Written as DNA, the CDR3 is TGTGCCTGGAGCCACTTAAACACTGAAGCTTTCTTT. This encodes CAWSHLNTEAFF.